The 32 T cell receptor beta chains given below trace back to one sample, sequenced in a study of cytomegalovirus exposure and HLA in healthy donors (dated by TCRdb to about 2017). Preparation of the library involved the immunoSEQ multiplex PCR assay. A mixture of 60 forward primers for TCR Vbeta segments and 13 reverse primers for TCR Jbeta segments was used in the multiplex PCR. Held by TCRdb, this immuneACCESS table contains in-frame sequences only and omits some clones. Under half of the omission traces to an unresolved V gene where checked; the cause of the rest is unknown. This sample comprises over 200,000 clones, around 89% of them detected only once. The ten largest clones capture 1% of the sample. Input material: PBMCs. Receptors were obtained from a young woman in good health and CMV-seronegative.

For this clone: This CDR3 is also generated by other DNA sequences in the sample. V and J are TRBV2 and TRBJ1-2, with TRBD1 as a possible D gene (5 bases). Per the germline V gene, CDR1 is SNHLY and CDR2 is FYNNEI. The CDR3 consists of 14 residues. Trimming shortened V by 1 base and J by 2 bases, and 8 bases separated the two germline ends. In DNA form, the CDR3 reads TGTGCCAGCAGTGAAGGCCAGGGAAACTATGGCTACACCTTC. Translated, it gives CASSEGQGNYGYTF.

The CDR3 sequence is CASSRKLAGGLSYEQYF. The CDR3 DNA reads as TGTGCCAGCAGCCGAAAACTAGCGGGAGGTCTATCCTACGAGCAGTACTTC. The chain links TRBV4-2 to TRBJ2-7; 12 bases are a match to TRBD2. V shed 4 bases, J shed 1 base, and the junction held 8 bases outside the gene matches. This CDR3 contains 17 residues. Germline V gene lookup returns CDR1 LGHNA and CDR2 YNFKEQ.

This chain uses TRBV5-1 with TRBJ2-7; 10 bases match TRBD1. This CDR3 is built from 19 residues. Germline V lookup: CDR1 SGHRS, CDR2 YFSETQ. Trimming cost V 4 bases and J 0 bases; bases outside gene matches: 16. CDR3 residues: CASSADRGMFPTPSYEQYF. CDR3 sequence (DNA): TGCGCCAGCAGCGCGGACAGGGGGATGTTCCCGACTCCCTCCTACGAGCAGTACTTC.

The chain links TRBV7-8 to TRBJ2-7; TRBD1 might be the D (6 bases). CDR3 length: 14 amino acids. V shed 2 bases and J shed 2 bases, with 10 bases lying between them. Germline V gene lookup returns CDR1 SGHVS and CDR2 FQNEAQ. CDR3 amino acids: CASSLLRTAYEQYF. The CDR3 nucleotides are TGTGCCAGCAGCTTATTGCGGACAGCCTACGAGCAGTACTTC.

The rearrangement uses TRBV5-6 and TRBJ2-3; 9 bases match TRBD2. Trimming took 6 bases from V and 6 from J; bases not matched to a gene: 11. CDR1 and CDR2 (germline): SGHDT, YYEEEE. The CDR3 consists of 15 residues. The CDR3 region has the DNA TGTGCCAGCATTAAGGCGGGGGGGCCGGGGGATACGCAGTATTTT. Translating gives CASIKAGGPGDTQYF.

This sequence joins TRBV6-1 and TRBJ1-2, with unresolved D. V was pared by 3 bases and J by 6 bases, with 11 bases between. CDR3 length: 13 residues. Germline V lookup: CDR1 MNHNS, CDR2 SASEGT. The CDR3, as DNA: TGTGCCAGCAGTGAGCTGGGGAGCGATGGCTACACCTTC. Residues: CASSELGSDGYTF.

This chain connects TRBV7-9 to TRBJ1-6; maybe TRBD1 (5 bases). The CDR3 runs to 14 residues. CDR1 SEHNR and CDR2 FQNEAQ come from the germline V gene (reference sequence). Trimming shortened V by 6 bases and J by 8 bases, and 14 bases separated the two germline ends. The CDR3 reads CASRSGGYYSPLHF. In DNA form, the CDR3 reads TGTGCCAGCAGGTCTGGGGGGTATTATTCACCCCTCCACTTT.

V gene TRBV19 combines with J gene TRBJ1-2, with 10 bases aligning to TRBD1. The germline gives CDR1 LNHDA, CDR2 SQIVND (reference sequence). The CDR3 is 16 residues long. Trimming at V came to 5 bases and at J to 5 bases, leaving 11 bases not matched to a gene. CDR3 residues: CASSFSTGGFGYGYTF. The CDR3 DNA reads as TGTGCCAGTAGTTTTTCGACAGGGGGCTTTGGGTATGGCTACACCTTC.

This clone appeared a single time. This chain joins TRBV7-2 and TRBJ2-7; 10 nucleotides agree with TRBD2. V dropped 2 bases and J dropped 0; count of bases not matched to a gene: 7. The CDR3 consists of 17 residues. Germline lookup yields CDR1 SGHTA and CDR2 FQGNSA. CDR3 sequence reads: CASSLILAGDSSYEQYF. In DNA form, the CDR3 reads TGTGCCAGCAGCTTAATCCTAGCGGGAGACTCCTCCTACGAGCAGTACTTC.

On this clone itself: The junction departs from germline at one end; a sequencing error may be responsible. This sample includes further DNA sequences coding for the same CDR3. The chain couples TRBV19 to TRBJ2-7; TRBD1 matches at 7 bases. CDR3 size: 14 residues. Germline CDR1 LNHDA, CDR2 SQIVND (reference sequence). The CDR3 region is CASSLRDSSYEQYF. The CDR3 nucleotides read TGCGCCAGTAGTCTTAGGGACAGTTCCTACGAGCAGTACTTC.

The gene calls are TRBV5-1 and TRBJ2-2; 12 bases are shared with TRBD2. Germline lookup yields CDR1 SGHRS and CDR2 YFSETQ. This CDR3 is 15 amino acids long. Trimming took 6 bases from V and 4 from J; bases not matched to a gene: 4. The CDR3 loop reads CASIQLAGGTGELFF. CDR3 in DNA: TGCGCCAGCATTCAACTAGCGGGGGGCACCGGGGAGCTGTTTTTT.

This chain joins TRBV6-5 and TRBJ2-5, with D unresolved. CDR1 and CDR2 from the germline V gene are MNHEY and SVGAGI. V lost 5 bases and J lost 4, with 17 bases in between. This CDR3 is built from 15 residues. DNA for the CDR3: TGTGCCAGCAGTCGCCGCTTGGCCCCCACAGAGACCCAGTACTTC. Protein: CASSRRLAPTETQYF.

The gene calls are TRBV5-6 and TRBJ2-1, with D possibly matching TRBD1 (7 bases). CDR1 and CDR2 from the germline V gene are SGHDT and YYEEEE. V was shortened by 3 bases and J by 1 base, with 17 bases between the two germline ends. The CDR3 length is 17 residues. The CDR3 here is CASSWGVRDSSYNEQFF. For the CDR3, the DNA is TGTGCCAGCAGCTGGGGGGTACGGGACAGTTCCTACAATGAGCAGTTCTTC. The full variable domain, with the rest looked up from reference TRBV5-6 and TRBJ2-1, is DAGVTQSPTHLIKTRGQQVTLRCSPKSGHDTVSWYQQALGQGPQFIFQYYEEEERQRGNFPDRFSGHQFPNYSSELNVNALLLGDSALYLCASSWGVRDSSYNEQFFGPGTRLTVL.

The chain links TRBV21-1 to TRBJ1-4; the table names TRBD1, a call not compared with the DNA. TRBV21-1 is a recognized pseudogene. The CDR3 totals 13 residues. In nucleotides, the CDR3 is TGTGCCAGACTCGGGACAGGGAATGAAAAACTGTTTTTT. Protein sequence: CARLGTGNEKLFF.

This chain connects TRBV28 to TRBJ1-5, with D possibly TRBD1 on 5 matching bases. Germline CDR1 is MDHEN and CDR2 is SYDVKM. V gave up 5 bases and J gave up 7 bases, with 15 bases separating them. This CDR3 contains 14 residues. CDR3 loop: CASSLSWGDQPQHF. CDR3 nucleotide sequence: TGTGCCAGCAGTCTATCATGGGGGGACCAGCCCCAGCATTTT.

CDR3 bases: TGTGCCAGCAGTATAAGAGGGAGGGAAGTTGAGCAGTTCTTC. Translated: CASSIRGREVEQFF. The rearrangement links TRBV2 to TRBJ2-1, with TRBD2 matching 7 bases. V lost 5 bases to trimming and J lost 9 bases; unmatched junction nucleotides: 10. In germline, CDR1 is SNHLY, CDR2 FYNNEI. CDR3 length equals 14 residues.

The chain carries TRBV6-5 and TRBJ2-1, with 14 nucleotides matching TRBD2. The V and J ends lost 7 bases and 9 bases, in that order; junction bases with no gene match: 5. Per the germline V gene, CDR1 is MNHEY and CDR2 is SVGAGI. This CDR3 has 14 amino acids. In DNA, the CDR3 is TGTGCCAGCACCGGGACTAGCGGGAGTGGTGAGCAGTTCTTC. This encodes CASTGTSGSGEQFF.

The chain carries TRBV7-9 and TRBJ1-2; a weak D match, TRBD1 (6 bases). Germline V CDR1 and CDR2: SEHNR, FQNEAQ (reference sequence). The CDR3 has 17 residues. Trimming left V 5 bases short and J 2 bases short, with 21 bases between. The CDR3 sequence is CASSPPLPGQLNYGYTF. CDR3 DNA: TGTGCCAGCAGCCCCCCACTCCCCGGACAGTTAAACTATGGCTACACCTTC.

The J gene is TRBJ1-1, the V gene TRBV19; TRBD1 is a possible D gene (5 bases). CDR1 and CDR2 from the germline V gene are LNHDA and SQIVND (reference sequence). The ends were cut back, 3 bases at V and 0 bases at J, with 23 bases in the middle. The CDR3 has 19 residues. CDR3 coding DNA: TGTGCCAGTAGTATTCGATCGGGACTTCGAACTTTTATGAACACTGAAGCTTTCTTT. Protein sequence: CASSIRSGLRTFMNTEAFF.

The chain combines TRBV6-4 with TRBJ2-4; D perhaps matches TRBD1 (6 bases). CDR3 size: 15 residues. V was clipped by 6 bases and J by 0 bases, with 12 bases between them. Germline CDR1 MRHNA, CDR2 SNTAGT. The CDR3 reads CASRGHRVAKNIQYF. The CDR3 DNA follows: TGTGCCAGCAGGGGTCACAGGGTAGCCAAAAACATTCAGTACTTC.

Regarding this clone: Other DNA sequences from this sample encode an identical CDR3 as well. The chain is built from TRBV29-1 and TRBJ1-4, with 8 positions matching TRBD1. This CDR3 region has 12 residues. The germline CDR1 and CDR2 sequences are SQVTM and ANQGSEA. With V trimmed by 6 bases and J by 6 bases, 3 bases remained unmatched. CDR3 in amino acids: CSVGQGDEKLFF. DNA of the CDR3: TGCAGCGTCGGACAGGGAGATGAAAAACTGTTTTTT.

This clone was seen more than once but under ten times. This chain uses TRBV9 with TRBJ2-1; maybe TRBD1 (5 bases). V lost 0 bases, J lost 3 bases, and 10 bases lay in between. Per the germline V gene, CDR1 is SGDLS and CDR2 is YYNGEE. The CDR3 contains 15 residues. CDR3 sequence reads: CASSVGAGYYNEQFF. The CDR3 DNA reads TGTGCCAGCAGCGTAGGAGCAGGGTACTACAATGAGCAGTTCTTC.

The chain joins TRBV11-3 to TRBJ2-3, with D possibly matching TRBD2 (6 bases). The germline V gene has CDR1 SGHNT and CDR2 YENEEA. The CDR3 has 14 amino acids. The ends were cut back, 8 bases at V and 6 bases at J, with 18 bases in the middle. CDR3 bases: TGTGCCAGCCGTTACCGACTAGAATTCGATACGCAGTATTTT. Protein: CASRYRLEFDTQYF.

V and J are TRBV29-1 and TRBJ2-1; TRBD2 matches at 7 bases. CDR3 length: 12 amino acids. Trimming at V came to 4 bases and at J to 6 bases, leaving 3 bases not matched to a gene. The germline gives CDR1 SQVTM, CDR2 ANQGSEA. As DNA, the CDR3 is TGCAGCGTTGGTCCTAGCGGCAATGAGCAGTTCTTC. It is translated as CSVGPSGNEQFF.

This clone was observed once. The V call is TRBV19, the J call TRBJ2-3; 7 bases agree with TRBD1. The V gene end was trimmed by 8 bases and the J gene end by 5 bases; junction bases not matched to a gene: 7. The CDR3 is made up of 13 amino acids. Germline V gene lookup returns CDR1 LNHDA and CDR2 SQIVND (reference sequence). The chain's CDR3 is CASRDREQDTQYF. DNA for the CDR3: TGTGCCAGTCGAGACAGGGAGCAAGATACGCAGTATTTT.

The genes are TRBV4-1 and TRBJ2-7, with 7 bases matching TRBD2. The CDR3 contains 15 residues. V trimming: 0 bases; J trimming: 7 bases; junction bases outside the gene matches: 9. CDR1 and CDR2 from the germline V gene are MGHRA and YSYEKL. CDR3 DNA: TGCGCCAGCAGCCAAGACGTGGGCGGGAGAAGAGAGCAGTACTTC. Amino acid sequence: CASSQDVGGRREQYF.

The J gene is TRBJ2-7, the V gene TRBV27; TRBD1 matches at 7 bases. V was pared by 2 bases and J by 2 bases, with 9 bases of the junction left unmatched. CDR3 length equals 16 residues. The germline V gene has CDR1 MNHEY and CDR2 SMNVEV (reference sequence). CDR3 DNA: TGTGCCAGCAGTTTAACCCAAGGGACAGCAACCTACGAGCAGTACTTC. Its protein is CASSLTQGTATYEQYF.

This clone has only a few counts. The chain uses TRBV7-9 and TRBJ1-1; no clear D. The germline V and J ends were trimmed by 2 bases and 10 bases, with 11 bases remaining between them. CDR3 length equals 12 residues. CDR1 and CDR2 from the germline V gene are SEHNR and FQNEAQ (reference sequence). The CDR3 is CASSLQADGAFF. CDR3 bases: TGTGCCAGCAGCTTACAGGCCGACGGAGCTTTCTTT.

V gene TRBV13 combines with J gene TRBJ2-1; TRBD1 aligns across 10 bases. From germline, CDR1 is PRHDT and CDR2 FYEKMQ (reference sequence). The CDR3 loop spans 15 amino acids. Trimming cost V 3 bases and J 7 bases; bases outside gene matches: 6. CDR3 nucleotide sequence: TGTGCCAGCAGCTTCGGACAGGGGGGGCAGAATGAGCAGTTCTTC. Translation gives CASSFGQGGQNEQFF.

On this clone: At the DNA level, this CDR3 is encoded by other sequences in the same sample as well. V gene TRBV27 combines with J gene TRBJ2-3; 7 bases agree with TRBD1. Per germline, CDR1 MNHEY and CDR2 SMNVEV (reference sequence). The CDR3 spans 16 residues. V shed 2 bases, J shed 1 base, and the junction held 6 bases outside the gene matches. CDR3 sequence: CASSLEATGGTDTQYF. CDR3 nucleotide sequence: TGTGCCAGCAGTTTAGAAGCAACAGGGGGCACAGATACGCAGTATTTT.

V and J are TRBV27 and TRBJ2-2; D is perhaps TRBD1 (6 bases). Per the germline V gene, CDR1 is MNHEY and CDR2 is SMNVEV (reference sequence). V was clipped by 6 bases and J by 6 bases, with 17 bases between them. The CDR3 is 15 residues long. CDR3 sequence (DNA): TGTGCCAGCAGACGATCTAGGGGGTCCGCCGGGGAGCTGTTTTTT. Translated: CASRRSRGSAGELFF.

The V and J genes are TRBV21-1 and TRBJ2-1; TRBD2 reflects the table's D call only, with no check against the DNA. TRBV21-1 is shown as a pseudogene. CDR3 length: 17 amino acids. CDR3 protein: CASSKRDSSAQRDEQFF. The DNA for the CDR3 is TGTGCCAGCAGCAAGAGAGACTCTAGCGCTCAAAGGGATGAGCAGTTCTTC.